This TCR beta chain originates from a study of CXCR3-negative and CXCR3-positive naive CD8 T cells. Study outcomes and limitations: Relative to CXCR3-negative naive cells, CXCR3-positive naive cells had more hydrophobic TRB CDR3s. The majority of assays used fresh PBMCs, and CXCR3 expression partially decreased after cryopreservation. For memory CD8+ cells diversity was much lower, but both naive subsets had comparably high diversity. Similar TRBV-TRBJ usage characterized naive CXCR3-negative and CXCR3-positive cells; memory cells differed.

As to this clonotype: The antigen is not known.

This CDR3 is built from 11 residues. Germline CDR1 SQVTM, CDR2 ANQGSEA. It was by 5' RACE with UMI labels that the TRB cDNA libraries were prepared. TCRdb reprocessed the 5' RACE reads, keeping one entry per CDR3 protein, no DNA. This sample lists more than 70,000 distinct CDR3 sequences; its ten largest clones have about 0.62%. A CD45RO-CCR7+CD27+CD95- phenotype identified naive CD8+ T cells. This receptor was obtained from a human donor in good health. Some clones in this sample may be carry-over from other donors' samples. The sequenced sample consisted of naive CXCR3+ CD8+ T cells from blood. Subset described: CD45RO-CCR7+CD27+CD95- naive CD8+ T cells expressing CXCR3 (TNR3+). The rearrangement links TRBV29-1 to TRBJ2-1. The CDR3 protein is CSVERRVEQFF.